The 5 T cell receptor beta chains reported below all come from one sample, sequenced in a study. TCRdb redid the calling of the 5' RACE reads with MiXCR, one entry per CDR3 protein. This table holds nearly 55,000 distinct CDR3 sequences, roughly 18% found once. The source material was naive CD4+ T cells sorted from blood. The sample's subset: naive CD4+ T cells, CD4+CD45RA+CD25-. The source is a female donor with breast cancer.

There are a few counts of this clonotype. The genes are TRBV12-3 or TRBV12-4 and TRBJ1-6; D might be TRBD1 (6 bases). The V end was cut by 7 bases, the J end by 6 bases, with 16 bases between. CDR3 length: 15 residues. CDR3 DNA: TGTGCCAGCACCCCCTTCGGGGGGCTTAATTCACCCCTCCACTTT. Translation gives CASTPFGGLNSPLHF.

This chain's CDR3 is CASSQATGSSYNEQFF. The CDR3 nucleotides read TGTGCCAGCAGCCAAGCGACCGGGAGCTCCTACAATGAGCAGTTCTTC. The chain carries TRBV4-2 and TRBJ2-1, with D maybe TRBD2 (6 bases). Germline CDR1 reads LGHNA; CDR2 reads YNFKEQ. Trimming removed 1 base from V and 0 bases from J, with 10 bases in between. This CDR3 has 16 residues.

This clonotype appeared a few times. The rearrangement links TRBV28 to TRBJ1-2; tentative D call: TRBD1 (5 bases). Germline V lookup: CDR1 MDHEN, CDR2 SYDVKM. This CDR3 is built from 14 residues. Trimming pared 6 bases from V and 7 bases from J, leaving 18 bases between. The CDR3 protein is CASRITRVGGGYTF. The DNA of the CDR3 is TGTGCCAGCAGAATAACCAGGGTAGGCGGTGGCTACACCTTC.

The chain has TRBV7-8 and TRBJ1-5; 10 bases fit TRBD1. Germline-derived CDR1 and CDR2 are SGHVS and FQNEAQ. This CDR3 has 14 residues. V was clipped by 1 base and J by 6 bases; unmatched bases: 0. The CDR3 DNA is TGTGCCAGCAGCTTAGGGGACAGGGGTCAGCCCCAGCATTTT. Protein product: CASSLGDRGQPQHF.

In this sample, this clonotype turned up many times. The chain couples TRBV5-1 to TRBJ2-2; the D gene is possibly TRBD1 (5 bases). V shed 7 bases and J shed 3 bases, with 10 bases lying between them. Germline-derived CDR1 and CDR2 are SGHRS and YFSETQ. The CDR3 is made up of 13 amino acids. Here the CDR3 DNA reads TGCGCCAGCGCGCAGGGTGACACCGGGGAGCTGTTTTTT. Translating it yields CASAQGDTGELFF.